This T cell receptor (beta chain) is from a study of T-cell memory formation after mild COVID-19. The wider study: The TCR clusters were mostly specific to one donor. Findings of the study overall: Second-wave clones reaching peak frequency on day 37 lacked confirmed SARS-CoV-2 specificity. CD4+ bias marked clones expanding day 15 to 37, unlike balanced contracting clones.

The TCR alpha and TCR beta cDNA libraries, bearing sample barcodes and UMIs, were generated by 5'RACE using constant-segment primers. TCRdb re-called the 5' RACE reads with MiXCR, one entry per CDR3 protein. The table lists 200,000 to 250,000 distinct CDR3 sequences, roughly 14% of them singletons, with 2.1% in the top ten. The table lists this clonotype with a few counts. Its target is unknown. Germline lookup yields CDR1 SGHAT and CDR2 FQDESV (reference sequence). The length of the CDR3 is 14 residues. The V gene lost 2 bases and the J gene lost 6 bases, with 14 bases spanning the gap. The source of this sequence is an adult woman who had mild COVID-19 (a few samples of this study predate the infection). Cell type and time point are not known. The V gene is TRBV11-1, the J gene TRBJ2-7; perhaps TRBD2 as D (5 bases). Sequencing was done on a sample of PBMCs or a T cell subset sorted from them (not recorded which). The CDR3: CASSLRTPTTEQYF. The CDR3 coding sequence is TGTGCCAGCAGCTTACGGACTCCGACCACCGAGCAGTACTTC.